This TCR beta chain derives from a study of cytomegalovirus exposure and HLA in healthy donors. As to this clone: Its antigen is as yet unknown.

The PCR used 60 Vbeta and 13 Jbeta primers. Method: immunoSEQ multiplex PCR; TCRdb's copy keeps in-frame clones and lacks some. Of about 100,000 clones in the sample, about 76% were seen once. General study findings and limits: Analyzed later, association rates of TCRs varied across HLA loci, with DRB1 most and HLA-C fewest. Using a false discovery rate of 0.05, a later analysis showed that approximately 16,000 TCR beta sequences were associated with HLA alleles. TRBV6-2, TRBV6-3 and some other V segments were excluded as indistinguishable.

CDR3 length equals 13 residues. Germline V gene lookup returns CDR1 SQVTM and CDR2 ANQGSEA. Trimming at V came to 5 bases and at J to 3 bases, leaving 6 bases not matched to a gene. The receptor's source is a woman in her 70s in good health and CMV-seropositive. The sample comprised PBMCs. This chain connects TRBV29-1 to TRBJ2-7, with 8 bases identical to TRBD1. CDR3 loop: CSVYRTGNYEQYF. The CDR3 region has the DNA TGCAGCGTTTATAGGACAGGGAACTACGAGCAGTACTTC.